Sequencing of this TCR beta chain was carried out in a study of shared clonotypes between healthy human individuals. Overall study: Researchers assigned three CD4 naive, three CD4 memory, two CD8 naive and one CD8 memory plate to each donor. Study-level points and caveats: In general, naive subsets displayed greater estimated richness than memory subsets did. Rarefaction demonstrated incomplete sorted-subset sequencing despite large depth.

Concerning this clone: Its cognate antigen is unknown.

CD45RO-negative CD8 cells positively selected for CCR7 made up the naive population, which excluded terminally differentiated effector memory CD45RA+ cells. V trimming: 1 base; J trimming: 1 base; junction bases outside the gene matches: 10. The CDR3 is 17 residues long. Germline lookup yields CDR1 SNHLY and CDR2 FYNNEI. Sequenced by immunoSEQ multiplex PCR; TCRdb stores in-frame clones only, minus some. Here the sample spans about 590,000 clones, 95% to 96% being singletons. The chain joins TRBV2 to TRBJ2-7, with 7 bases aligning to TRBD1. Input material: naive CD8+ T cells sorted from blood. The sequence came from a woman in her thirties in good health. This chain's CDR3 is CASSEGGTGDGSYEQYF. Written as DNA, the CDR3 is TGTGCCAGCAGTGAAGGGGGAACAGGGGATGGGTCCTACGAGCAGTACTTC.